The 7 T cell receptor beta chains below come from one sample, sequenced in a study of response to subunit inactivated influenza vaccine. Each CDR3 protein is one row after TCRdb ran MiXCR on the RT-PCR reads. Of 650,000 to 800,000 distinct CDR3 sequences detected, over 11% appear once; the ten largest clones hold around 6.5%. The material was PBMCs from blood, obtained roughly 15 days before vaccination. All receptors derive from a man aged 50-59 years who received an inactivated influenza vaccine.

A few counts support this clonotype. The CDR3 region has the DNA TGTGCCAGCAGCGTAGGAGCGGGGGGATGGCAGCAGTACTTC. Its protein is CASSVGAGGWQQYF. The rearrangement links TRBV9 to TRBJ2-7; 9 bases are shared with TRBD2. This CDR3 comprises 14 residues. The J segment lost 8 bases and the V segment lost 0 bases, leaving 6 bases of the junction unmatched. Germline CDR1 and CDR2: SGDLS and YYNGEE.

This clonotype was recorded many times. The chain carries TRBV12-3 or TRBV12-4 and TRBJ2-7, with D possibly matching TRBD1 (5 bases). The V and J ends lost 5 bases and 1 base respectively, with 15 bases between them. The CDR3 is 15 amino acids. CDR3 sequence reads: CASSATSQASYEQYF. The CDR3 DNA reads TGTGCCAGCAGTGCCACTTCACAGGCTTCCTACGAGCAGTACTTC.

This clonotype appeared a few times. The rearrangement links TRBV20-1 to TRBJ2-7; TRBD2 matches at 9 bases. This CDR3 contains 13 residues. Germline assignment: CDR1 DFQATT and CDR2 SNEGSKA (reference sequence). With 6 bases clipped from V and 4 bases from J, the junction kept 7 bases outside the gene matches. The chain's CDR3 is CSAPTSGNYEQYF. Here the CDR3 DNA reads TGCAGTGCGCCGACTAGCGGTAATTACGAGCAGTACTTC.

This clonotype was seen a handful of times. J is TRBJ1-2 and V is TRBV6-5; 8 nucleotides match TRBD1. The CDR3 has 18 residues. CDR1 MNHEY and CDR2 SVGAGI come from the germline V gene. Trimming took 2 bases from V and 0 from J; bases not matched to a gene: 11. CDR3 sequence (DNA): TGTGCCAGCAGTTACGTACCGGCCCGGGACAGGCCTAACTATGGCTACACCTTC. It specifies CASSYVPARDRPNYGYTF.

The chain links TRBV3-1 to TRBJ2-7; D ambiguous. The CDR3 runs 12 residues. Trimming stripped 6 bases from V and 7 bases from J, with 13 bases between. Germline-derived CDR1 and CDR2 are LGHDT and YNNKEL (reference sequence). The CDR3 spells CASSRPAEEQYF. The CDR3 DNA sequence: TGTGCCAGCAGTCGCCCTGCGGAAGAGCAGTACTTC.

This clonotype was found a few times. The CDR3: CASSRASGSGNEQYF. The CDR3 nucleotides read TGTGCCAGCAGCAGAGCTAGCGGGAGTGGGAACGAGCAGTACTTC. The chain joins TRBV7-2 to TRBJ2-7; 10 positions match TRBD2. Unmatched junction bases numbered 9, after V lost 5 bases and J lost 5 bases. The CDR3 spans 15 residues. Germline CDR1 SGHTA, CDR2 FQGNSA.

V usage is TRBV2 and J usage is TRBJ2-7; TRBD2 aligns across 8 bases. V gave up 2 bases and J gave up 2 bases; unmatched junction bases: 8. Germline CDR1 is SNHLY and CDR2 is FYNNEI. The CDR3 is made up of 16 amino acids. The CDR3 is CASSELGGRFTYEQYF. The CDR3 bases are TGTGCCAGCAGTGAACTTGGCGGGAGGTTCACCTACGAGCAGTACTTC.